These 15 T cell receptor beta chains were all obtained from the same sample, sequenced in a study of T cells in localized non-small cell lung cancer. Clones were sequenced by immunoSEQ multiplex PCR, and TCRdb holds only the in-frame ones, with some missing. Seen here are 2,100 or so clones, 36% observed once, and the top ten hold roughly 7.1%. The specimen comprised lung tumor tissue, sampled before any cancer treatment. The receptors were gathered from a man between 40 and 70 years old with stage I lung adenocarcinoma.

This clone showed up just a few times. The chain uses TRBV11-3 and TRBJ2-2, with D maybe TRBD2 (5 bases). The V end was cut by 2 bases, the J end by 0 bases, with 13 bases between. The CDR3 runs 17 residues. Per the germline V gene, CDR1 is SGHNT and CDR2 is YENEEA. The DNA of the CDR3 is TGTGCCAGCAGCTTAATGCTAGCCGGCGCGAACACCGGGGAGCTGTTTTTT. This sequence encodes CASSLMLAGANTGELFF.

The chain combines TRBV29-1 with TRBJ2-3; the D is unclear. V was clipped by 4 bases and J by 1 base, with 12 bases between them. Germline loops: CDR1 SQVTM, CDR2 ANQGSEA. The CDR3 has 14 residues. The CDR3 sequence: CSVGSRFGTDTQYF. Written as DNA, the CDR3 is TGCAGCGTTGGGTCGCGGTTTGGCACAGATACGCAGTATTTT.

In the case of this clone: One junction end disagrees with the germline gene, perhaps due to a read error. One or more nucleotides could not be called with certainty, so the encoded amino acid is given as X. The V and J genes are TRBV30 and TRBJ1-2; 8 bases are a match to TRBD1. The CDR3 has 12 amino acids. Looked up from germline, CDR1 is GTSNPN and CDR2 is SVGIG (reference sequence). The DNA for the CDR3 is TGTGYCTGGATGGACAGGGCGGATGGCTACACCTTC. Encoded protein: CXWMDRADGYTF.

The V gene is TRBV19, the J gene TRBJ2-4; a weak D match, TRBD2 (5 bases). The V and J ends lost 5 bases and 5 bases respectively, with 19 bases between them. CDR3 length equals 16 residues. Per the germline V gene, CDR1 is LNHDA and CDR2 is SQIVND (reference sequence). The CDR3 DNA reads TGTGCCAGTAGTCTTACCGGGAACGGCGCCCAAAACATTCAGTACTTC. Its protein product is CASSLTGNGAQNIQYF.

The chain is built from TRBV19 and TRBJ2-2; 12 nucleotides agree with TRBD2. CDR3 size: 17 residues. Germline lookup yields CDR1 LNHDA and CDR2 SQIVND (reference sequence). Germline trimming cut 0 bases from V and 5 bases from J; bases unmatched to any gene: 4. The CDR3 reads CASSIEASGGATGELFF. Here the CDR3 DNA reads TGTGCCAGTAGTATAGAGGCTAGCGGGGGGGCGACCGGGGAGCTGTTTTTT.

V usage is TRBV30 and J usage is TRBJ1-1; possibly TRBD1 for D (6 bases). This CDR3 region has 13 residues. Trimming took off 6 bases at V and 3 bases at J, with 14 bases between the two ends. The germline gives CDR1 GTSNPN, CDR2 SVGIG (reference sequence). The DNA for the CDR3 is TGTGCCTGTCATAGGGGGAGGGACACTGAAGCTTTCTTT. Translated, it gives CACHRGRDTEAFF.

V gene TRBV19 combines with J gene TRBJ1-1; maybe TRBD1 (6 bases). V was cut by 3 bases and J by 4 bases, with 12 bases left in between. This CDR3 has 14 amino acids. From germline, CDR1 is LNHDA and CDR2 SQIVND (reference sequence). The CDR3 region is CASSIPQGLTEAFF. The CDR3 coding sequence is TGTGCCAGTAGTATTCCACAGGGACTCACTGAAGCTTTCTTT.

The sample holds a few counts of this clone. The chain couples TRBV9 to TRBJ1-6; the D is unclear. The CDR3 is made up of 17 amino acids. Trimming took off 3 bases at V and 5 bases at J, with 18 bases between the two ends. Germline V gene sequence: CDR1 SGDLS, CDR2 YYNGEE. For the CDR3, the DNA is TGTGCCAGCAGCGCATACCTACCGGGAGGGAATAATTCACCCCTCCACTTT. Its translation: CASSAYLPGGNNSPLHF.

This clone is medium-sized (0.01 to 0.1%) in the sample. The chain employs TRBV6-8 and TRBJ2-1, with 9 nucleotides matching TRBD1. The CDR3 consists of 14 residues. Per the germline V gene, CDR1 is MNHGY and CDR2 is SAAAGT. Trimming took 5 bases from V and 4 from J; bases not matched to a gene: 3. The CDR3 loop is CASSTGTGYNEQFF. For the CDR3, the DNA is TGTGCCAGCAGTACCGGGACAGGGTACAATGAGCAGTTCTTC.

This clone was observed a few times. V gene TRBV11-3 combines with J gene TRBJ2-1; a weak D match, TRBD2 (6 bases). Trimming shortened V by 5 bases and J by 4 bases, and 12 bases separated the two germline ends. The CDR3 contains 14 residues. Germline CDR1 SGHNT, CDR2 YENEEA. The CDR3 DNA follows: TGTGCCAGCAGCCCCGCGGGACCATACAATGAGCAGTTCTTC. This sequence encodes CASSPAGPYNEQFF. The full variable domain, in which reference TRBV11-3 and TRBJ2-1 provide the parts outside the CDR3, is EAGVVQSPRYKIIEKKQPVAFWCNPISGHNTLYWYLQNLGQGPELLIRYENEEAVDDSQLPKDRFSAERLKGVDSTLKIQPAELGDSAVYLCASSPAGPYNEQFFGPGTRLTVL.

This chain connects TRBV6-8 to TRBJ2-5, with D perhaps matching TRBD2 (5 bases). Germline CDR1 MNHGY, CDR2 SAAAGT. Trimming took off 7 bases at V and 1 base at J, with 13 bases between the two ends. The CDR3 runs to 14 residues. The CDR3 DNA reads as TGTGCCAGCAACGTAGGACTTACCCAAGAGACCCAGTACTTC. As protein: CASNVGLTQETQYF.

The chain uses TRBV5-1 and TRBJ1-1; 9 nucleotides match TRBD1. Per germline, CDR1 SGHRS and CDR2 YFSETQ. CDR3 length equals 14 residues. V was pared by 6 bases and J by 2 bases, with 5 bases of the junction left unmatched. CDR3: CASNPGQGNTEAFF. DNA for the CDR3: TGCGCCAGCAACCCGGGACAGGGTAACACTGAAGCTTTCTTT.

The gene calls are TRBV18 and TRBJ2-1; unclear D gene. Germline V gene data show CDR1 as KGHSH and CDR2 as LQKENI. CDR3 length: 12 amino acids. V lost 5 bases and J 6 bases, leaving 8 bases between the germline ends. CDR3 sequence reads: CASSADRNEQFF. CDR3 nucleotides: TGTGCCAGCTCAGCAGATCGCAATGAGCAGTTCTTC.

The chain employs TRBV11-3 and TRBJ2-3; unclear D gene. Germline V gives CDR1 SGHNT, CDR2 YENEEA. CDR3 size: 14 residues. Trimming shortened V by 3 bases and J by 2 bases, and 9 bases separated the two germline ends. The CDR3 region has the DNA TGTGCCAGCAGCTTGGCCGAACCCACAGATACGCAGTATTTT. As protein: CASSLAEPTDTQYF.

This chain joins TRBV30 and TRBJ2-7; the D gene is possibly TRBD1 (6 bases). CDR3 size: 13 residues. V was shortened by 4 bases and J by 7 bases, with 17 bases between the two germline ends. Per the germline V gene, CDR1 is GTSNPN and CDR2 is SVGIG (reference sequence). The CDR3 loop reads CAWMGHDVGEQYF. The CDR3 nucleotides read TGTGCCTGGATGGGACATGACGTAGGGGAGCAGTACTTC.